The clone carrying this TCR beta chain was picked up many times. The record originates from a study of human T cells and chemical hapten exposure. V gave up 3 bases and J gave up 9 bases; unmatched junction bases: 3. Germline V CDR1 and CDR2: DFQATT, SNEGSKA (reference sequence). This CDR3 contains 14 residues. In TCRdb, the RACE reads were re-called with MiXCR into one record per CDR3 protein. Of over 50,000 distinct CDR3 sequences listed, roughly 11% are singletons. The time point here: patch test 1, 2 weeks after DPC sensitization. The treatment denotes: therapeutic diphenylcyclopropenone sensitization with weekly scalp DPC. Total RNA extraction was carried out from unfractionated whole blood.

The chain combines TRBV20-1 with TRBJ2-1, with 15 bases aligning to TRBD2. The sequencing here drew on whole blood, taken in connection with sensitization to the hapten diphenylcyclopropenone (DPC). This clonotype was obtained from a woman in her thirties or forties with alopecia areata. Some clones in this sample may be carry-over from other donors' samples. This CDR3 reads CSASRTSGGGEQFF. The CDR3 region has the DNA TGCAGTGCTAGCCGGACTAGCGGGGGGGGTGAGCAGTTCTTC.